The 29 T cell receptor beta chains below were found in one sample sequenced in a study of cytomegalovirus exposure and HLA in healthy donors. The PCR ran on 60 Vbeta and 13 Jbeta primers. Profiling relied on immunoSEQ multiplex PCR, and the TCRdb table lists in-frame clones only, not all of them. The sample contains 250,000 to 350,000 clones, roughly 80% of which appear only once. Sequencing was carried out using PBMCs. These receptors were collected from a girl aged 2 to 9 in good health and CMV-seronegative.

The rearrangement uses TRBV5-1 and TRBJ2-1; 7 bases agree with TRBD2. Trimming cost V 0 bases and J 5 bases; bases outside gene matches: 5. The length of the CDR3 is 15 residues. Germline V lookup: CDR1 SGHRS, CDR2 YFSETQ. The CDR3 nucleotides read TGCGCCAGCAGCTTGGACGGGACTACGGACAATGAGCAGTTCTTC. Amino acid sequence: CASSLDGTTDNEQFF.

This clone was seen a handful of times. The chain carries TRBV10-3 and TRBJ2-7, with D possibly matching TRBD1 (5 bases). This CDR3 is built from 14 residues. The germline V and J ends were trimmed by 2 bases and 2 bases, with 10 bases remaining between them. CDR1 and CDR2 (germline): ENHRY, SYGVKD. Here the CDR3 reads CAISERGSPYEQYF. The CDR3 nucleotides are TGTGCCATCAGTGAGAGGGGCAGCCCCTACGAGCAGTACTTC.

The chain joins TRBV6-1 to TRBJ2-3; 7 positions match TRBD1. In germline, CDR1 is MNHNS, CDR2 SASEGT. The CDR3 is made up of 14 amino acids. V lost 6 bases to trimming and J lost 13 bases; unmatched junction nucleotides: 16. This CDR3 is CASRETLWDSGEYF. The DNA for the CDR3 is TGTGCCAGCAGAGAAACTCTGTGGGACAGCGGAGAGTATTTT.

This clone was seen a single time. The V gene is TRBV10-3, the J gene TRBJ2-7, with TRBD2 matching 12 bases. The CDR3 runs 19 residues. Trimming cost V 0 bases and J 4 bases; bases outside gene matches: 13. Germline V lookup: CDR1 ENHRY, CDR2 SYGVKD. The CDR3 coding sequence is TGTGCCATCAGTGAGTCGTCAGGACTAGCGGGAATAATAAGGTACGAGCAGTACTTC. The encoded protein is CAISESSGLAGIIRYEQYF.

The chain is built from TRBV29-1 and TRBJ2-5; a possible D gene is TRBD1 (6 bases). CDR3 length: 14 residues. V lost 5 bases to trimming and J lost 6 bases, with 19 bases between them. The germline gives CDR1 SQVTM, CDR2 ANQGSEA. In DNA, the CDR3 is TGCAGCGTTTATCCAGGGACGAGGGGGAAGACCCAGTACTTC. Translated: CSVYPGTRGKTQYF.

A note on this clone: At one end the junction does not follow the germline gene, possibly because of a read error. V usage is TRBV7-9 and J usage is TRBJ1-1; 8 bases match TRBD1. The germline V gene encodes CDR1 SEHNR and CDR2 FQNEAQ (reference sequence). The CDR3 has 16 amino acids. The CDR3 sequence: CSSSSTGLVRGRSAFF. CDR3 DNA sequence: TGTTCCAGCAGCTCGACCGGGCTTGTCAGGGGGCGCTCAGCTTTCTTT.

This clone was counted a few times. This rearrangement joins TRBV19 to TRBJ2-3; TRBD2 aligns across 7 bases. J was trimmed by 3 bases and V by 5 bases; bases with no gene match: 2. The CDR3 is made up of 13 amino acids. From germline, CDR1 is LNHDA and CDR2 SQIVND (reference sequence). CDR3 in DNA: TGTGCCAGTAGTGGACTAGAGACAGATACGCAGTATTTT. Protein: CASSGLETDTQYF.

V is TRBV6-5 and J is TRBJ2-3; 7 bases are shared with TRBD2. CDR1 and CDR2 (germline): MNHEY, SVGAGI. Germline trimming cut 2 bases from V and 0 bases from J; bases unmatched to any gene: 2. CDR3 size: 15 residues. CDR3 in DNA: TGTGCCAGCAGTTACGGGGGGGTGAGCACAGATACGCAGTATTTT. It is translated as CASSYGGVSTDTQYF.

This chain connects TRBV6-1 to TRBJ2-7; D is possibly TRBD2 (6 bases). Germline CDR1 MNHNS, CDR2 SASEGT. This CDR3 is 14 amino acids long. Trimming cost V 3 bases and J 2 bases, with 11 bases left between them. CDR3 in amino acids: CASSEGLLPYEQYF. The CDR3, as DNA: TGTGCCAGCAGTGAGGGACTCTTACCCTACGAGCAGTACTTC.

The chain is built from TRBV7-9 and TRBJ1-1; D is unresolved. The CDR3 length is 14 residues. The V gene's germline CDR1 is SEHNR and CDR2 FQNEAQ (reference sequence). Trimming removed 2 bases from V and 1 base from J, with 8 bases in between. The CDR3 protein is CASSLRGTNTEAFF. The CDR3 coding sequence is TGTGCCAGCAGCTTACGGGGAACGAACACTGAAGCTTTCTTT.

The chain employs TRBV10-3 and TRBJ1-5, with D uncertain. The V end lost 2 bases, the J end lost 4 bases, and 6 bases lay between the germline ends. The CDR3 has 13 amino acids. Germline V gene data show CDR1 as ENHRY and CDR2 as SYGVKD. Here the CDR3 reads CAISERVNQPQHF. CDR3 DNA sequence: TGTGCCATCAGTGAGCGCGTAAATCAGCCCCAGCATTTT.

The rearrangement links TRBV6-5 to TRBJ2-7; 7 bases align to TRBD1. CDR3 size: 16 residues. J was trimmed by 3 bases and V by 4 bases; bases with no gene match: 12. Germline V lookup: CDR1 MNHEY, CDR2 SVGAGI. CDR3 in amino acids: CASSWGGTDLLYEQYF. In nucleotides, the CDR3 is TGTGCCAGCAGTTGGGGTGGGACAGATTTGCTCTACGAGCAGTACTTC.

The chain has TRBV5-1 and TRBJ2-7, with TRBD1 identical over 7 bases. Germline assignment: CDR1 SGHRS and CDR2 YFSETQ. The CDR3 totals 14 residues. With V trimmed by 3 bases and J by 2 bases, 5 bases remained unmatched. In DNA form, the CDR3 reads TGCGCCAGCAGCTCTGTTGGACAGGCCTACGAGCAGTACTTC. Its translation is CASSSVGQAYEQYF.

The chain combines TRBV28 with TRBJ2-3, with 10 bases lining up with TRBD2. Losses at the gene ends were 5 bases for V and 1 base for J; bases not matched to a gene: 6. CDR1 is MDHEN and CDR2 is SYDVKM in the germline V gene. The length of the CDR3 is 16 residues. The CDR3 region has the DNA TGTGCCAGCAGTAACCCCGGGACTAGCGGCACAGATACGCAGTATTTT. Translation: CASSNPGTSGTDTQYF.

In its sample, this clone was seen once. This sequence joins TRBV5-6 and TRBJ2-2; 7 nucleotides line up with TRBD1. Germline V gene lookup returns CDR1 SGHDT and CDR2 YYEEEE. This CDR3 contains 16 residues. Trimming took 3 bases from V and 9 from J; bases not matched to a gene: 14. The CDR3 loop reads CASSWDRRAPYRELFF. CDR3 in DNA: TGTGCCAGCAGCTGGGACAGAAGAGCCCCCTACAGGGAGCTGTTTTTT. The full variable domain, with the rest looked up from reference TRBV5-6 and TRBJ2-2, is DAGVTQSPTHLIKTRGQQVTLRCSPKSGHDTVSWYQQALGQGPQFIFQYYEEEERQRGNFPDRFSGHQFPNYSSELNVNALLLGDSALYLCASSWDRRAPYRELFFGEGSRLTVL.

The chain has TRBV16 and TRBJ1-5; 9 nucleotides agree with TRBD1. Germline CDR1 is KGHSY and CDR2 is FQNENV. The CDR3 is 16 amino acids. With 7 bases clipped from V and 0 bases from J, the junction kept 7 bases outside the gene matches. The CDR3 sequence: CASNDRGFYSNQPQHF. For the CDR3, the DNA is TGTGCCAGCAACGACAGGGGGTTCTATAGCAATCAGCCCCAGCATTTT. Using reference TRBV16 and TRBJ1-5 for the parts outside the CDR3, the full variable domain is GEEVAQTPKHLVRGEGQKAKLYCAPIKGHSYVFWYQQVLKNEFKFLISFQNENVFDETGMPKERFSAKCLPNSPCSLEIQATKLEDSAVYFCASNDRGFYSNQPQHFGDGTRLSIL.

The J gene is TRBJ1-5, the V gene TRBV6-5; 7 nucleotides line up with TRBD1. Looked up from germline, CDR1 is MNHEY and CDR2 is SVGAGI. The CDR3 has 15 amino acids. The V and J ends lost 2 bases and 1 base, in that order; junction bases with no gene match: 2. The CDR3 nucleotides read TGTGCCAGCAGTTACGGCAGGGGGAGCAATCAGCCCCAGCATTTT. The encoded protein is CASSYGRGSNQPQHF.

The rearrangement joins TRBV5-4 to TRBJ1-4; D is uncertain. From germline, CDR1 is SGHNT and CDR2 YYREEE (reference sequence). Trimming left V 1 base short and J 1 base short, with 8 bases between. The CDR3 runs to 15 residues. CDR3 in amino acids: CASSLNGLTNEKLFF. The CDR3 DNA follows: TGTGCCAGCAGCTTGAACGGACTAACTAATGAAAAACTGTTTTTT.

The rearrangement joins TRBV4-1 to TRBJ2-2; possibly TRBD2 for D (5 bases). The germline V and J ends were trimmed by 1 base and 3 bases, with 12 bases remaining between them. The CDR3 spans 16 residues. Germline V CDR1 and CDR2: MGHRA, YSYEKL. This CDR3 is CASSQVERGDTGELFF. The CDR3, as DNA: TGCGCCAGCAGCCAAGTTGAACGGGGAGACACCGGGGAGCTGTTTTTT.

In this sample, this clone turned up once. This chain's CDR3 is CASSSGQHIETQYF. The CDR3 region has the DNA TGTGCCAGCAGTTCGGGACAGCATATAGAGACCCAGTACTTC. The V call is TRBV28, the J call TRBJ2-5; 7 bases are a match to TRBD1. Per germline, CDR1 MDHEN and CDR2 SYDVKM. V shed 4 bases, J shed 4 bases, and the junction held 6 bases outside the gene matches. The CDR3 loop spans 14 amino acids.

This sequence joins TRBV18 and TRBJ1-1, with D unresolved. CDR1 KGHSH and CDR2 LQKENI come from the germline V gene. V was clipped by 1 base and J by 0 bases, with 12 bases between them. This CDR3 is built from 16 residues. This CDR3 reads CASSPRTPRMNTEAFF. Written as DNA, the CDR3 is TGTGCCAGCTCACCACGAACACCAAGAATGAACACTGAAGCTTTCTTT. The whole variable domain, remainder taken from reference TRBV18 and TRBJ1-1, is NAGVMQNPRHLVRRRGQEARLRCSPMKGHSHVYWYRQLPEEGLKFMVYLQKENIIDESGMPKERFSAEFPKEGPSILRIQQVVRGDSAAYFCASSPRTPRMNTEAFFGQGTRLTVV.

DNA of the CDR3: TGTGCCAGCAGCTTAGCCCCAGGGGGTAGCGGGGCCCAAGAGACCCAGTACTTC. Amino acids: CASSLAPGGSGAQETQYF. The chain has TRBV7-6 and TRBJ2-5, with D possibly matching TRBD2 (8 bases). The CDR3 is 18 amino acids. The V end lost 0 bases, the J end lost 1 base, and 18 bases lay between the germline ends. Germline V gives CDR1 SGHVS, CDR2 FNYEAQ.

This clone appeared once. The chain uses TRBV5-6 and TRBJ2-1; 8 bases agree with TRBD2. The CDR3 is made up of 14 amino acids. Looked up from germline, CDR1 is SGHDT and CDR2 is YYEEEE. V lost 6 bases and J lost 6; bases outside the gene matches: 8. CDR3 nucleotides: TGTGCCAGCATGGGGGGACTAGGGTTCAATGAGCAGTTCTTC. Translating it yields CASMGGLGFNEQFF.

This sequence joins TRBV5-4 and TRBJ2-3; D may be TRBD2 (6 bases). The CDR3 extends over 14 amino acids. Germline V gives CDR1 SGHNT, CDR2 YYREEE (reference sequence). The V end was cut by 1 base, the J end by 4 bases, with 10 bases between. The CDR3 coding sequence is TGTGCCAGCAGCTTGCCTCCGGGGGCAGATACGCAGTATTTT. It codes for CASSLPPGADTQYF.

This clone was seen a few times. In nucleotides, the CDR3 is TGTGCCAGCAGCTTAGGGGAGGCCGGCGCGGATACGCAGTATTTT. Protein product: CASSLGEAGADTQYF. This chain connects TRBV7-9 to TRBJ2-3, with a weak D call TRBD2 (6 bases). Between the trimmed V and J ends, which lost 1 base and 6 bases, there was a span of 14 bases. The CDR3 runs 15 residues. The germline V gene encodes CDR1 SEHNR and CDR2 FQNEAQ (reference sequence).

The rearrangement uses TRBV27 and TRBJ2-7; 7 bases match TRBD2. V trimming: 2 bases; J trimming: 3 bases; junction bases outside the gene matches: 10. Germline CDR1 MNHEY, CDR2 SMNVEV (reference sequence). The CDR3 totals 16 residues. The CDR3 bases are TGTGCCAGCAGTTTACGCGGGAGCCAAAAAAACTACGAGCAGTACTTC. Translating it yields CASSLRGSQKNYEQYF.

This clone was counted only a few times. The gene calls are TRBV9 and TRBJ1-5; possibly TRBD1 for D (6 bases). V was pared by 4 bases and J by 2 bases, with 16 bases between. Germline V CDR1 and CDR2: SGDLS, YYNGEE. CDR3 size: 16 residues. The CDR3 DNA reads TGTGCCAGCAGCAGGATACAGGGAGAGGGCAATCAGCCCCAGCATTTT. As protein: CASSRIQGEGNQPQHF.

The rearrangement joins TRBV4-1 to TRBJ1-6, with TRBD1 matching 7 bases. J lost 0 bases, V lost 1 base, and 6 bases had no gene match. Germline V gene lookup returns CDR1 MGHRA and CDR2 YSYEKL. The CDR3 has 18 amino acids. The CDR3 DNA follows: TGCGCCAGCAGCCAAGGAGGACAGGCCAGCTCCTATAATTCACCCCTCCACTTT. Its protein is CASSQGGQASSYNSPLHF.

This clone was recorded only once. The chain joins TRBV9 to TRBJ2-1; perhaps TRBD2 as D (5 bases). The V end was cut by 3 bases, the J end by 5 bases, with 18 bases between. Germline V gives CDR1 SGDLS, CDR2 YYNGEE. The length of the CDR3 is 16 residues. CDR3 sequence (DNA): TGTGCCAGCAGCGCGACGTGGGAGTATGTCCACAATGAGCAGTTCTTC. Encoded protein: CASSATWEYVHNEQFF.